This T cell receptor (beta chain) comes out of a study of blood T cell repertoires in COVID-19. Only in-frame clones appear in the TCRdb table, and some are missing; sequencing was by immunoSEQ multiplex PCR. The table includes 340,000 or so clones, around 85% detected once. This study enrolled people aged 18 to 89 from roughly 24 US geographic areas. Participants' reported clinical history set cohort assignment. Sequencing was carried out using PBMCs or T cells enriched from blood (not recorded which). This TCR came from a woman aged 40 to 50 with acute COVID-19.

The CDR3 here is CSVISRTGNYEQYF. CDR3 nucleotides: TGCAGCGTAATCAGCCGGACAGGGAACTACGAGCAGTACTTC. J is TRBJ2-7 and V is TRBV29-1, with 8 bases fitting TRBD1. CDR1 is SQVTM, CDR2 ANQGSEA, per germline. V shed 6 bases and J 3 bases; nucleotides not matched to a gene: 10. This CDR3 contains 14 residues.